The clone carrying this T cell receptor (beta chain) was seen repeatedly, ten times or more. The entry originates in a study of T cells in Graves' hyperthyroidism and ophthalmopathy. Amplification of TCR beta CDR3 regions was performed using RNA transcripts as template. Researchers ran a first-round RT-PCR on the TCR CDR3 using the HTBI primer set. TCRdb reprocessed the multiplex PCR reads with MiXCR, giving one entry per CDR3 protein. This sample has fewer than 650,000 distinct CDR3 sequences, with approximately 15% found just once. The CDR3 is made up of 13 amino acids. In germline, CDR1 is DFQATT, CDR2 SNEGSKA (reference sequence). The V and J ends lost 5 bases and 1 base respectively, with 11 bases between them.

The genes are TRBV20-1 and TRBJ2-5; D is possibly TRBD1 or TRBD2 (5 bases each). The TCR originated in a woman younger than 45 with Graves' hyperthyroidism that later progressed to Graves' ophthalmopathy. The sequenced sample was blood. CDR3 DNA sequence: TGCAGTGCTCCGGGACCGACCCAAGAGACCCAGTACTTC. This translates into CSAPGPTQETQYF.